The 5 T cell receptor beta chains below come from one sample, sequenced in a study of blood T cell repertoires in COVID-19. Sequencing used immunoSEQ multiplex PCR; TCRdb keeps in-frame clones, though not all of them. The table includes 250,000 or so clones, about 89% detected once. Sequencing input: peripheral blood. These receptors all stem from a man between 35 and 55 years old with active or convalescent COVID-19.

The V and J genes are TRBV28 and TRBJ1-3; D remains ambiguous. V lost 2 bases and J lost 0, with 5 bases in between. The CDR3 loop spans 14 amino acids. Looked up from germline, CDR1 is MDHEN and CDR2 is SYDVKM. The CDR3 loop reads CASSLRSSGNTIYF. The DNA of the CDR3 is TGTGCCAGCAGTTTAAGGAGCTCTGGAAACACCATATATTTT.

Comment on this clone: The same CDR3 can be traced to other DNA sequences in this sample. V gene TRBV7-2 combines with J gene TRBJ2-7, with TRBD2 identical over 8 bases. V dropped 1 base and J dropped 0; count of bases not matched to a gene: 2. The germline V gene encodes CDR1 SGHTA and CDR2 FQGNSA. The CDR3 consists of 15 residues. The CDR3 DNA follows: TGTGCCAGCAGCTTAGTCGGGGGGGTCTCCTACGAGCAGTACTTC. This encodes CASSLVGGVSYEQYF.

The chain couples TRBV5-6 to TRBJ2-2; 8 bases are shared with TRBD1. Germline CDR1 is SGHDT and CDR2 is YYEEEE. The CDR3 sequence is 17 residues long. V gave up 4 bases and J gave up 6 bases; unmatched junction bases: 14. The CDR3 DNA reads as TGTGCCAGCAGCCCTTTAAGGACAGGGAGACTGGCCGGGGAGCTGTTTTTT. Translated: CASSPLRTGRLAGELFF. The complete variable domain, with remaining parts taken from reference TRBV5-6 and TRBJ2-2, reads DAGVTQSPTHLIKTRGQQVTLRCSPKSGHDTVSWYQQALGQGPQFIFQYYEEEERQRGNFPDRFSGHQFPNYSSELNVNALLLGDSALYLCASSPLRTGRLAGELFFGEGSRLTVL.

This chain connects TRBV6-5 to TRBJ1-1; D might be TRBD1 (6 bases). The V end lost 1 base, the J end lost 3 bases, and 6 bases lay between the germline ends. Per germline, CDR1 MNHEY and CDR2 SVGAGI. The CDR3 has 13 residues. The CDR3 loop reads CASSYYRDTEAFF. DNA of the CDR3: TGTGCCAGCAGTTACTACAGGGACACTGAAGCTTTCTTT.

This clone was found once. The chain joins TRBV30 to TRBJ2-1; 8 bases map to TRBD1. Germline V gene sequence: CDR1 GTSNPN, CDR2 SVGIG (reference sequence). Trimming cost V 1 base and J 10 bases; bases outside gene matches: 15. This CDR3 spans 16 amino acids. This CDR3 is CAWSGTGQGKGKEQFF. The CDR3 nucleotides read TGTGCCTGGAGTGGGACAGGACAGGGTAAAGGAAAGGAGCAGTTCTTC. Complete variable domain (other parts from reference TRBV30 and TRBJ2-1): SQTIHQWPATLVQPVGSPLSLECTVEGTSNPNLYWYRQAAGRGLQLLFYSVGIGQISSEVPQNLSASRPQDRQFILSSKKLLLSDSGFYLCAWSGTGQGKGKEQFFGPGTRLTVL.